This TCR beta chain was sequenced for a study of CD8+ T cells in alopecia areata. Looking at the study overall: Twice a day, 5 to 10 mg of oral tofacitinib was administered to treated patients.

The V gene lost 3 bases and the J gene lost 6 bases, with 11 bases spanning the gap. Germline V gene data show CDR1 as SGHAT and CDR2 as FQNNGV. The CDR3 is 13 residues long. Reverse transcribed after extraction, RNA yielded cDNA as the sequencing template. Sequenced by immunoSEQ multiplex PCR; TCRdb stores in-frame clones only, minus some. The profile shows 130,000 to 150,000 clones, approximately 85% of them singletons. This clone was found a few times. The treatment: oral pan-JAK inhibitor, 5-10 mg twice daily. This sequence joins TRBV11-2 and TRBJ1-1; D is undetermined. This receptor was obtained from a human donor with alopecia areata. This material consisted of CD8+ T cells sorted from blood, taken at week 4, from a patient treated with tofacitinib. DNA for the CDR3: TGTGCCAGCAGCTTGAGGGAAAAAGCTGAAGCTTTCTTT. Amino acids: CASSLREKAEAFF.